The 7 T cell receptor beta chains reported below all come from one sample, sequenced in a study of identical twins. TCRdb re-called the 5' RACE reads through MiXCR, storing one row per CDR3 protein. The profile shows roughly 1.6 million distinct CDR3 sequences, around 33% of them singletons. The source material was cord blood. These receptors were taken from a newborn girl in good health.

This clonotype turned up a few times. The chain combines TRBV4-1 with TRBJ1-1, with 9 bases lining up with TRBD1. This CDR3 contains 16 residues. V dropped 4 bases and J dropped 0; count of bases not matched to a gene: 6. Germline CDR1 is MGHRA and CDR2 is YSYEKL. This chain's CDR3 is CASSRHRGRVNTEAFF. In nucleotides, the CDR3 is TGCGCCAGCAGCCGCCACAGGGGGCGGGTGAACACTGAAGCTTTCTTT.

CDR3 sequence reads: CASSQRGTGDRNEQFF. The CDR3 coding sequence is TGTGCCAGCAGCCAGCGCGGGACAGGGGATCGAAATGAGCAGTTCTTC. The rearrangement links TRBV3-1 to TRBJ2-1, with 10 bases that match TRBD1. Germline V lookup: CDR1 LGHDT, CDR2 YNNKEL (reference sequence). With V trimmed by 3 bases and J by 7 bases, 9 bases remained unmatched. The CDR3 sequence is 16 residues long.

Only a few counts were recorded for this clonotype. This chain joins TRBV12-5 and TRBJ2-1, with 10 bases fitting TRBD2. Germline lookup yields CDR1 LGHNT and CDR2 FRNRAP. V lost 1 base and J lost 9; bases outside the gene matches: 18. This CDR3 is built from 19 residues. CDR3 region: CASGLGPSGSIGDRSEQFF. The CDR3 DNA sequence: TGTGCTAGTGGTTTGGGGCCTAGCGGGAGTATCGGGGATAGGAGTGAGCAGTTCTTC.

This clonotype was recorded a few times. The chain combines TRBV12-3 or TRBV12-4 with TRBJ2-1, with D maybe TRBD2 (5 bases). This CDR3 spans 15 amino acids. V was trimmed by 3 bases and J by 11 bases, leaving 20 bases between them. The CDR3 DNA sequence: TGTGCCAGCAGTTTGGACTTGGTCCTAAGGATGCAGCAGTTCTTC. Amino acid sequence: CASSLDLVLRMQQFF.

The chain employs TRBV20-1 and TRBJ1-1, with a weak D call TRBD1 (5 bases). CDR1 and CDR2 from the germline V gene are DFQATT and SNEGSKA (reference sequence). This CDR3 has 12 residues. V was cut by 5 bases and J by 4 bases, with 11 bases left in between. DNA of the CDR3: TGCAGTGCTTCCCGGACAACCACTGAAGCTTTCTTT. Translation gives CSASRTTTEAFF.

This clonotype was picked up many times. The genes are TRBV28 and TRBJ2-5, with D tentatively TRBD2 (6 bases). V was cut by 3 bases and J by 5 bases, with 10 bases left in between. The CDR3 sequence is 13 residues long. Germline CDR1 MDHEN, CDR2 SYDVKM. This CDR3 reads CASSLRGLETQYF. The CDR3 DNA follows: TGTGCCAGCAGTTTGCGGGGATTGGAGACCCAGTACTTC.

In this sample, this clonotype turned up a few times. The chain carries TRBV9 and TRBJ2-7; tentative D call: TRBD1 (6 bases). This CDR3 is built from 15 residues. Germline CDR1 reads SGDLS; CDR2 reads YYNGEE. The ends were cut back, 1 base at V and 1 base at J, with 12 bases in the middle. The CDR3 DNA reads TGTGCCAGCAGCGTATCGCCTACAGGGTCCTACGAGCAGTACTTC. Translation gives CASSVSPTGSYEQYF.